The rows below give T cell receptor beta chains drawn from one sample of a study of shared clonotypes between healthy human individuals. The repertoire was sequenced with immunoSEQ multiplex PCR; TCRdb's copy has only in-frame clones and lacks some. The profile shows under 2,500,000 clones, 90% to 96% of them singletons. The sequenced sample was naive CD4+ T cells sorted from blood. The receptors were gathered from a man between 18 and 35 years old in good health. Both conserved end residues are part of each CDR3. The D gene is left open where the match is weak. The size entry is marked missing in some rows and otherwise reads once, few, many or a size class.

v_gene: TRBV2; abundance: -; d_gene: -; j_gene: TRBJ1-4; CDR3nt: TGTGCCAGCAGTGAAAGGGGGGGCCTAGCTAATGAAAAACTGTTTTTT; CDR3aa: CASSERGGLANEKLFF
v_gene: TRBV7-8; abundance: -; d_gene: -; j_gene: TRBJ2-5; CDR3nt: TGTGCCAGCAGCATGACCGGGACAAGAGAGACCCAGTACTTC; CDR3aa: CASSMTGTRETQYF
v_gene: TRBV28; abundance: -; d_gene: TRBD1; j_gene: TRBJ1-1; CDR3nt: TGTGCCAGCAGGAAGGCAGGGGGCGAAGCTTTCTTT; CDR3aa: CASRKAGGEAFF
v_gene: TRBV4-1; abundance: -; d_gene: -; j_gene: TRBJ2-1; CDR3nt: TGCGCCAGCAGCCAGCGGGACTTCTCCAATGAGCAGTTCTTC; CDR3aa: CASSQRDFSNEQFF
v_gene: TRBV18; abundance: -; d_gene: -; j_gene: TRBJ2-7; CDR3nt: TGTGCCAGCTCATTAAGAGGGGCCGAGCAGTACTTC; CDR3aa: CASSLRGAEQYF
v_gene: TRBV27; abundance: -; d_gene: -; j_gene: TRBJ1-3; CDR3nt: TGTGCCAGCAGTTTATCGTCGGGGGGCCGAAACACCATATATTTT; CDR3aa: CASSLSSGGRNTIYF
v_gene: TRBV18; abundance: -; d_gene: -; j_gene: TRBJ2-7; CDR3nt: TGTGCCAGCTCGCCTGTCGGGGGCGCTGCGGGGGAGCAGTACTTC; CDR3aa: CASSPVGGAAGEQYF
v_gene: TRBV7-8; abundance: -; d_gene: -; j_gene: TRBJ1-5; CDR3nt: TGTGTCGCTCCTACACTCAATCAGCCCCAGCATTTT; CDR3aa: CVAPTLNQPQHF
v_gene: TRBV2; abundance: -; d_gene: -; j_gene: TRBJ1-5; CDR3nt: TGTGCCAGCAGTGTTCTGGGAGGTTATCAGCCCCAGCATTTT; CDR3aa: CASSVLGGYQPQHF
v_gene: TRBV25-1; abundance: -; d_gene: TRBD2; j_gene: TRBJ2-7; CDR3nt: TGTGCCAGCAGTGGAACCGGGACTAGCGCGGTCGAGCAGTACTTC; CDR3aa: CASSGTGTSAVEQYF
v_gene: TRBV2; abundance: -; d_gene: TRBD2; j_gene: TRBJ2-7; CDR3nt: TGTGCCAGCAGCGCCTCTAGCGGGGGGACCTACGAGCAGTACTTC; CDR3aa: CASSASSGGTYEQYF
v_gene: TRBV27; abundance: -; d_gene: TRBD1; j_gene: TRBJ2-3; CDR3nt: TGTGCCAGCAGGGGACAGGGGTTATTACCAGATACGCAGTATTTT; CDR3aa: CASRGQGLLPDTQYF
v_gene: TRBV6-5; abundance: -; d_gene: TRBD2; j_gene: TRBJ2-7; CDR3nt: TGTGCCAGCAGTGGACTAGCGGGAGGGTCCTACGAGCAGTACTTC; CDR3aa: CASSGLAGGSYEQYF
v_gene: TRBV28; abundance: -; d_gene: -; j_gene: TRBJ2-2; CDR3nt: TGTGCCAGCAGTTTCCGCGGAGGGATTAACACCGGGGAGCTGTTTTTT; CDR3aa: CASSFRGGINTGELFF
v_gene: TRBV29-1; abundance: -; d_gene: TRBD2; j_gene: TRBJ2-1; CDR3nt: TGCAGCGTTGGGGCCGGGAGGAGCTCCTACAATGAGCAGTTCTTC; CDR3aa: CSVGAGRSSYNEQFF
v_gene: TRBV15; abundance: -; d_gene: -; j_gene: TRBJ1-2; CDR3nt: TGTGCCACCAGCAGAGGGGAGACTGGCGGGTATGGCTACACCTTC; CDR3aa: CATSRGETGGYGYTF
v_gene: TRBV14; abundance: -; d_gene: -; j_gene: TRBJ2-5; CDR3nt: TGTGCCAGCAGCCACCCCGGGAAGAGTGAGACCCAGTACTTC; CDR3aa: CASSHPGKSETQYF
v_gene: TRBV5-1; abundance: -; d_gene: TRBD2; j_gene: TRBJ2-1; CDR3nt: TGCGCCAGCGGCCGTAGAACTAGCGGGGGGTCCATCTCCCCGAATGAGCAGTTCTTC; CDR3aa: CASGRRTSGGSISPNEQFF
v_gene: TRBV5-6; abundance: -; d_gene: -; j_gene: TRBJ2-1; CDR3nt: TGTGCCAGCAGCCTTACCAATGAGCAGTTCTTC; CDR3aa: CASSLTNEQFF
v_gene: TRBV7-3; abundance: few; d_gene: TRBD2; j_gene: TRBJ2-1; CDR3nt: TGTGCTTCCGCGGGGGATCTCAATGAGCAGTTCTTC; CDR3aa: CASAGDLNEQFF
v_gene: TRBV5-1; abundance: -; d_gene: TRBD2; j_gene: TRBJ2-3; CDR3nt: TGCGCCAGCAGCCGCGGGACTAGCGGGGGGATTCCCACAGATACGCAGTATTTT; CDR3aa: CASSRGTSGGIPTDTQYF
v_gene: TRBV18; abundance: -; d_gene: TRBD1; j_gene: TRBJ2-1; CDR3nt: TGTGCCAGCTCGCCGGGACAGGGCCCCTACAATGAGCAGTTCTTC; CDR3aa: CASSPGQGPYNEQFF
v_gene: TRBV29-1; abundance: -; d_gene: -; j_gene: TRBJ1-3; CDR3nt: TGCGCAGCGGGGGACAATGAAGCTGGAAACACCATATATTTT; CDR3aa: CAAGDNEAGNTIYF
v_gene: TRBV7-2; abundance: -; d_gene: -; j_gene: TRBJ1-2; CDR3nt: TGTGCCAGCAGCTTAGTGAGGGACCAGGGCTACACCTTC; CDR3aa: CASSLVRDQGYTF
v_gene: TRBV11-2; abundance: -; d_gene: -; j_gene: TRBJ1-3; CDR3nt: TGTGCCAGCAGCTTAGTAATAGGGACCTCTGGAAACACCATATATTTT; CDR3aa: CASSLVIGTSGNTIYF
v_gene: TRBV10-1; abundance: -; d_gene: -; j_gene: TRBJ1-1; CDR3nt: TGCGCCAGCAGTCCCCAAGGGACGAAACTGAACACTGAAGCTTTCTTT; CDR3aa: CASSPQGTKLNTEAFF
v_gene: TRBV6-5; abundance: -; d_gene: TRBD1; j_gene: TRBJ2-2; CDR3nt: TGTGCCAGCAGTTACATCGGACAGGGGGCTGGCGGGGAGCTGTTTTTT; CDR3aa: CASSYIGQGAGGELFF
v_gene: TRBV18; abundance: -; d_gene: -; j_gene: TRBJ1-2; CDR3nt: TGTGCCAGCTCACCCCGCGGGGCGGCGGATGGCTACACCTTC; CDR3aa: CASSPRGAADGYTF
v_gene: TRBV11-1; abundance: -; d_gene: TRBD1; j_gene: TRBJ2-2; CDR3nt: TGTGCCAGCAGCTTAGAGCAGGGGGCATCCACCGGGGAGCTGTTTTTT; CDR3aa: CASSLEQGASTGELFF
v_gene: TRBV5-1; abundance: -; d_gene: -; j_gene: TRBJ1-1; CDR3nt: TGCGCCAGCAGCTCCGACAGCAGCGAAGCTTTCTTT; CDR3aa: CASSSDSSEAFF
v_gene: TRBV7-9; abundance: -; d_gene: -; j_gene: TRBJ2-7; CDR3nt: TGTGCCAGTCACAGGGGCGGGGCCTACGAGCAGTACTTC; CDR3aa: CASHRGGAYEQYF
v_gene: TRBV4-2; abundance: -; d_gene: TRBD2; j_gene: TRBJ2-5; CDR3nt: TGTGCCAGCAGCCAAGATGGCAGCGGGAGGGCCACAGAGACCCAGTACTTC; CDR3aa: CASSQDGSGRATETQYF
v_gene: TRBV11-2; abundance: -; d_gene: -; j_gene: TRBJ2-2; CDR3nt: TGTGCCAGCAGCTTAGGTCGGATTGGCGGGGAGCTGTTTTTT; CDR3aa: CASSLGRIGGELFF
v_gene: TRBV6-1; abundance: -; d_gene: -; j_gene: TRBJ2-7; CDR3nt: TGTGCCAGCAGTGAACAGGGGTACTACGAGCAGTACTTC; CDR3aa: CASSEQGYYEQYF
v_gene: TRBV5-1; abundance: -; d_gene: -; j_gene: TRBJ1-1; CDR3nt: TGCGCCAGCAGCGAGGGAACCCAGAACACTGAAGCTTTCTTT; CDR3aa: CASSEGTQNTEAFF
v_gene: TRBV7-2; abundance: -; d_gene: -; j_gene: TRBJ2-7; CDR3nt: TGTGCCAGCAGCTCCCAGGCTGGGAACGAGCAGTACTTC; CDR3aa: CASSSQAGNEQYF
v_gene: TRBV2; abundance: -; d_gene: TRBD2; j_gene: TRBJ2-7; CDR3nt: TGTGCCAGCAGTTTTGGACTAGCGGGCGACTACGAGCAGTACTTC; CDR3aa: CASSFGLAGDYEQYF
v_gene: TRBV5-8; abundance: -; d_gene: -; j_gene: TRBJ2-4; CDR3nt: TGTGCCAGCCCCAAGGGGTTAGCCAAAAACATTCAGTACTTC; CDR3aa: CASPKGLAKNIQYF
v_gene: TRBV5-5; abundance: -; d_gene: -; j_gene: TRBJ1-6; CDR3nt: TGTGCCAGCAGCCGTTGGGAGAGTTCACCCCTCCACTTT; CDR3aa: CASSRWESSPLHF
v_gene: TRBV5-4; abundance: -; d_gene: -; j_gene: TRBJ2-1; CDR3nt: TGTGCCAGCAGCTTGGGGGGGTCCGGCTCCTACAATGAGCAGTTCTTC; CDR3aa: CASSLGGSGSYNEQFF
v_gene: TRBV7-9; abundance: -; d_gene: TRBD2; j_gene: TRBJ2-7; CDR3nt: TGTGCCAGCAGCTTAGGGGGTGCCGGGAGGAGGTCCAGCGAGCAGTACTTC; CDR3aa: CASSLGGAGRRSSEQYF
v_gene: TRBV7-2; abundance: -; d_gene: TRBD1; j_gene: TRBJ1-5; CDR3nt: TGTGCCTCAAGGGACAGGGCGGGCAATCAGCCCCAGCATTTT; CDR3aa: CASRDRAGNQPQHF
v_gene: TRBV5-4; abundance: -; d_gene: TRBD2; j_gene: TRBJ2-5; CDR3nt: TGTGCCAGCACCCTAGGGGGTAGCGGGGGGCGTAAAGAGACCCAGTACTTC; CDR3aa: CASTLGGSGGRKETQYF
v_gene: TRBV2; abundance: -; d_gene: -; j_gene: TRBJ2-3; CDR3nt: TGTGCCAGCAGACCTCTGGGAGGTGCTTGGCCTACAGATACGCAGTATTTT; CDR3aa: CASRPLGGAWPTDTQYF
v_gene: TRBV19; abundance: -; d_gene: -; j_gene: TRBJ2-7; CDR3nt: TGTGCCAGTAGTATAGGGTCCACCTACGAGCAGTACTTC; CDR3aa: CASSIGSTYEQYF
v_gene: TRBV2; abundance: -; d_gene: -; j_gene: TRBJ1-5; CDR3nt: TGTGCCAGCAGTGTTCAGACTAGCAATCAGCCCCAGCATTTT; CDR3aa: CASSVQTSNQPQHF
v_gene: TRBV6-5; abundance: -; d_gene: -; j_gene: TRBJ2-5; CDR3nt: TGTGCCAGCAGTTACTCGATCCAGAATAAAGAGACCCAGTACTTC; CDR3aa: CASSYSIQNKETQYF
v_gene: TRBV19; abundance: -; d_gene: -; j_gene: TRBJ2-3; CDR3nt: TGTGCCAGTAGTACCCTAAGAACAGGGCGCGGAACAGATACGCAGTATTTT; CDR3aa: CASSTLRTGRGTDTQYF
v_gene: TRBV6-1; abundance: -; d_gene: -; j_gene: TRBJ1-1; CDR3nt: TGTGCCAGCAAGCTTGGGCCCTCGGGGAACACTGAAGCTTTCTTT; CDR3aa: CASKLGPSGNTEAFF
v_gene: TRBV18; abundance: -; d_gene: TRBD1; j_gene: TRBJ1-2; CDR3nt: TGTGCCAGCTCACTGGACAGGGGGCAAAGCGGCGGATTTTTCTATGGCTACACCTTC; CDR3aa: CASSLDRGQSGGFFYGYTF
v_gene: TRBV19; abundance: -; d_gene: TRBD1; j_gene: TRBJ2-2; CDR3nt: TGTGCCAGTAGCTTACTAGGACAGGGTTTTACCGGGGAGCTGTTTTTT; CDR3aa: CASSLLGQGFTGELFF
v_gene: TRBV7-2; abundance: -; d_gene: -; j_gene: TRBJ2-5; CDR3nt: TGTGCCAGCAGCTTAACGGACAGACAAGAGACCCAGTACTTC; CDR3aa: CASSLTDRQETQYF
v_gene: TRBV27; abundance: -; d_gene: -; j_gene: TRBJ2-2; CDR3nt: TGTGCCAGCAGTCTCAGGACCGGGGAGCTGTTTTTT; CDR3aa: CASSLRTGELFF
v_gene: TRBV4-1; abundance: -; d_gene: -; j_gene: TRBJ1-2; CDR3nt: TGCGCCAGCAGCCAAGATATGACTGCCCCTGGCTACACCTTC; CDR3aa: CASSQDMTAPGYTF
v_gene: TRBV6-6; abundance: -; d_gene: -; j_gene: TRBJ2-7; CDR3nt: TGTGCCAGCAGCCCCCGCCAGGATCGGAACGAGCAGTACTTC; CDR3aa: CASSPRQDRNEQYF
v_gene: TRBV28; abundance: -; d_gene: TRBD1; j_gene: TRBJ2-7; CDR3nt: TGTGCCAGCAGTTTTGGGACAGCGACCGGGCAGTACTTC; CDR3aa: CASSFGTATGQYF